This entry lists 23 T cell receptor beta chains sequenced from one sample in a study of regulatory dendritic cells for organ transplantation. Antigens of these TCRs are unknown. The data were produced by immunoSEQ multiplex PCR, yet TCRdb's version contains in-frame clones alone and is incomplete. The sample lists about 18,000 clones, less than 85% occurring once. Sorted T cells were CFSE-labeled and cultured approximately five days with allogeneic regulatory or mature dendritic cells at 1:10. Sequenced: memory CD4+ T cells from blood cultured with regulatory dendritic cells. Subset specified: CD45RO+ memory T cells. The receptors shown here come from a human donor in good health.

V gene TRBV9 combines with J gene TRBJ2-6; D gene ambiguous. The V end was cut by 7 bases, the J end by 0 bases, with 8 bases between. The CDR3 runs to 14 residues. Germline-derived CDR1 and CDR2 are SGDLS and YYNGEE. The CDR3 DNA follows: TGTGCCAGCGGAATAAACTCTGGGGCCAACGTCCTGACTTTC. It is translated as CASGINSGANVLTF.

The chain carries TRBV7-2 and TRBJ2-5; D unresolved. Germline V CDR1 and CDR2: SGHTA, FQGNSA. Trimming left V 1 base short and J 4 bases short, with 13 bases between. The CDR3 is 15 amino acids. CDR3 amino acids: CASSLGPAAGETQYF. The DNA for the CDR3 is TGTGCCAGCAGCTTAGGCCCGGCAGCAGGAGAGACCCAGTACTTC.

The CDR3 nucleotides are TGTGCCAGCTCACCAGGGGCGGGAGGCTACGAGCAGTACTTC. It specifies CASSPGAGGYEQYF. This chain uses TRBV18 with TRBJ2-7, with 8 bases lining up with TRBD2. Germline CDR1 reads KGHSH; CDR2 reads LQKENI. V shed 2 bases, J shed 3 bases, and the junction held 3 bases outside the gene matches. CDR3 size: 14 residues.

This clone was seen only once. The chain has TRBV2 and TRBJ2-2, with TRBD2 identical over 10 bases. The CDR3 length is 15 residues. The ends lost 9 bases at V and 7 bases at J; junction bases unmatched: 11. Germline V gene sequence: CDR1 SNHLY, CDR2 FYNNEI. Written as DNA, the CDR3 is TGTGCCAGTGTTCCCGGGACTAGCGCCGGCGGGGAGCTGTTTTTT. It is translated as CASVPGTSAGGELFF.

V usage is TRBV7-6 and J usage is TRBJ2-7, with TRBD2 matching over 13 bases. Germline CDR1 reads SGHVS; CDR2 reads FNYEAQ. The CDR3 is made up of 16 amino acids. The V segment lost 5 bases and the J segment 2 bases; nucleotides outside the gene matches: 6. The CDR3 sequence is CASSKGLAGETYEQYF. CDR3 bases: TGTGCCAGCAGCAAAGGACTAGCGGGGGAAACCTACGAGCAGTACTTC.

As concerns this clone: Other DNA sequences in this specimen translate into the identical CDR3. The V call is TRBV20-1, the J call TRBJ1-1; D is uncertain. The CDR3 consists of 11 residues. V lost 4 bases to trimming and J lost 5 bases, with 8 bases between them. The germline gives CDR1 DFQATT, CDR2 SNEGSKA (reference sequence). CDR3 protein: CSATPGTEAFF. DNA of the CDR3: TGCAGTGCTACACCGGGAACTGAAGCTTTCTTT.

In nucleotides, the CDR3 is TGCGCCAGCAGCCCAAGTGGACGGCCGAACACTGAAGCTTTCTTT. Amino acids: CASSPSGRPNTEAFF. V is TRBV4-3 and J is TRBJ1-1; D gene uncertain. V lost 4 bases and J lost 1, with 13 bases in between. This CDR3 contains 15 residues. Germline V gene sequence: CDR1 LGHNA, CDR2 YSLEER.

CDR3 sequence: CASSTDTYEQYF. The CDR3 DNA follows: TGTGCCAGCTCAACGGACACCTACGAGCAGTACTTC. The V and J genes are TRBV18 and TRBJ2-7; D possibly corresponds to TRBD1 (5 bases). Trimming left V 5 bases short and J 2 bases short, with 7 bases between. The CDR3 is 12 amino acids. Germline V gene data show CDR1 as KGHSH and CDR2 as LQKENI.

J is TRBJ1-2 and V is TRBV15, with TRBD1 identical over 10 bases. V lost 8 bases and J lost 8; bases outside the gene matches: 5. Looked up from germline, CDR1 is LNHNV and CDR2 is YYDKDF (reference sequence). The CDR3 spans 12 residues. CDR3 residues: CATRTGGGGYTF. The CDR3 nucleotides are TGTGCCACCCGGACAGGGGGAGGGGGCTACACCTTC.

This chain joins TRBV28 and TRBJ2-7; 9 bases line up with TRBD1. The V gene's germline CDR1 is MDHEN and CDR2 SYDVKM. CDR3 length: 14 amino acids. V shed 1 base, J shed 7 bases, and the junction held 5 bases outside the gene matches. The CDR3 nucleotides read TGTGCCAGCAGTTTATACAGGGGGCAGCGGGAGCAGTACTTC. It yields the protein CASSLYRGQREQYF.

The chain employs TRBV11-2 and TRBJ2-3, with D uncertain. V gave up 1 base and J gave up 4 bases, with 6 bases separating them. This CDR3 contains 13 residues. Germline V gene sequence: CDR1 SGHAT, CDR2 FQNNGV. The DNA of the CDR3 is TGTGCCAGCAGCTTAGCTGACTCAGATACGCAGTATTTT. Its protein product is CASSLADSDTQYF.

This clone was recorded once. J is TRBJ2-3 and V is TRBV28; D may be TRBD2 (6 bases). Germline V gives CDR1 MDHEN, CDR2 SYDVKM. Trimming shortened V by 3 bases and J by 2 bases, and 12 bases separated the two germline ends. This CDR3 comprises 15 residues. DNA for the CDR3: TGTGCCAGCAGTTTCCCCAGCGGGCTCACAGATACGCAGTATTTT. Translation: CASSFPSGLTDTQYF.

A single count supports this clone. The chain links TRBV5-1 to TRBJ2-7, with D maybe TRBD2 (6 bases). The CDR3 sequence is 14 residues long. Germline CDR1 SGHRS, CDR2 YFSETQ. Deletions cut 4 bases from V and 0 bases from J, with 11 bases between. The CDR3 sequence is CASSSRDSSYEQYF. Written as DNA, the CDR3 is TGCGCCAGCAGCAGTAGGGACTCCTCCTACGAGCAGTACTTC.

The V gene is TRBV6-5, the J gene TRBJ2-1; maybe TRBD1 (6 bases). The CDR3 consists of 15 residues. V lost 5 bases, J lost 2 bases, and 13 bases lay in between. CDR1 is MNHEY, CDR2 SVGAGI, per germline. The CDR3 region has the DNA TGTGCCAGCAGTCGACTGGGGGCTGCCTACAATGAGCAGTTCTTC. Protein product: CASSRLGAAYNEQFF.

The chain carries TRBV6-1 and TRBJ1-1, with D possibly being TRBD1 (5 bases). From germline, CDR1 is MNHNS and CDR2 SASEGT. V dropped 6 bases and J dropped 3 bases, with 14 bases sitting between them. This CDR3 has 14 residues. In DNA form, the CDR3 reads TGTGCCAGCAGGAACTACGTGGGGGACACTGAAGCTTTCTTT. Amino acid sequence: CASRNYVGDTEAFF.

This chain uses TRBV7-2 with TRBJ1-1; TRBD1 agrees at 7 bases. The germline CDR1 and CDR2 sequences are SGHTA and FQGNSA. The CDR3 sequence is 13 residues long. V lost 4 bases, J lost 8 bases, and 7 bases stayed unmatched. This CDR3 reads CASSSNRDREAFF. The CDR3 DNA is TGTGCCAGCAGCTCGAATCGGGACAGAGAAGCTTTCTTT.

The chain employs TRBV28 and TRBJ1-2, with TRBD1 matching 7 bases. Germline CDR1 and CDR2: MDHEN and SYDVKM. CDR3 size: 13 residues. V trimming: 2 bases; J trimming: 8 bases; junction bases outside the gene matches: 5. The CDR3 nucleotides read TGTGCCAGCAGTTTAGTCACAGGGGTAGGCTACACCTTC. Protein sequence: CASSLVTGVGYTF.

The CDR3 DNA follows: TGTGCCAGCAGCTTAGGGTCTAGCACAGATACGCAGTATTTT. This codes for CASSLGSSTDTQYF. V is TRBV13 and J is TRBJ2-3; no clear D. Trimming took off 0 bases at V and 0 bases at J, with 4 bases between the two ends. CDR3 length: 14 residues. Germline loops: CDR1 PRHDT, CDR2 FYEKMQ (reference sequence).

The CDR3 protein is CSATHQETQYF. The CDR3 DNA reads TGCAGTGCTACCCACCAAGAGACCCAGTACTTC. This chain joins TRBV20-1 and TRBJ2-5; D is unclear. Trimming took 4 bases from V and 0 from J, leaving 3 bases between them. CDR1 is DFQATT and CDR2 is SNEGSKA in the germline V gene (reference sequence). This CDR3 has 11 amino acids.

The V and J genes are TRBV14 and TRBJ1-1; D remains unclear. V lost 6 bases to trimming and J lost 5 bases, with 13 bases between them. The CDR3 length is 13 residues. Germline loops: CDR1 SGHDN, CDR2 FVKESK. The CDR3 bases are TGTGCCAGCAGTGCCGGTCTGGGAACTGAAGCTTTCTTT. Translation: CASSAGLGTEAFF.

V usage is TRBV2 and J usage is TRBJ2-7; TRBD1 matches 10 bases. From germline, CDR1 is SNHLY and CDR2 FYNNEI. There are 14 residues in the CDR3. J lost 3 bases, V lost 9 bases, and 8 bases had no gene match. For the CDR3, the DNA is TGTGCCAGTACCGGACAGGGGGTTTACTACGAGCAGTACTTC. It codes for CASTGQGVYYEQYF.

This clone was seen a few times. The chain recombines TRBV19 with TRBJ1-2, with a tentative D call TRBD1 (5 bases). The CDR3 covers 13 residues. Germline V gives CDR1 LNHDA, CDR2 SQIVND (reference sequence). V gave up 5 bases and J gave up 5 bases, with 12 bases separating them. CDR3: CASSSGLIYGYTF. For the CDR3, the DNA is TGTGCCAGTAGTTCGGGACTGATATATGGCTACACCTTC.

Only a few counts were recorded for this clone. V and J are TRBV7-9 and TRBJ2-7; perhaps D is TRBD1 or TRBD2 (7 bases each). Looked up from germline, CDR1 is SEHNR and CDR2 is FQNEAQ (reference sequence). The CDR3 length is 15 residues. The germline V and J ends were trimmed by 5 bases and 2 bases, with 16 bases remaining between them. CDR3 DNA sequence: TGTGCCAGCAGCCTAGGGGGCGGGGGACCCTACGAGCAGTACTTC. The encoded protein is CASSLGGGGPYEQYF.